The 14 T cell receptor beta chains below were found in one sample sequenced in a study of blood T cells in healthy people across ages. Primed by a sample-barcoded 5' primer and a J-beta primer mix, a second PCR proceeded for roughly 7 to 12 cycles. TCRdb used MiXCR to reprocess the 5' RACE reads, holding one entry per CDR3 protein. This repertoire shows 950,000 to 1,200,000 distinct CDR3 sequences, roughly two fifths found once; its top ten account for under 15%. The sequencing input was blood. The receptors come from a man younger than 30 in good health.

This clonotype was observed a handful of times. The chain has TRBV28 and TRBJ1-4; no reliable D call. Trimming cost V 1 base and J 6 bases, with 15 bases left between them. This CDR3 is built from 16 residues. Germline V gives CDR1 MDHEN, CDR2 SYDVKM. CDR3 loop: CASSLSLGQTHEKLFF. In DNA, the CDR3 is TGTGCCAGCAGTTTATCTTTAGGGCAGACTCATGAAAAACTGTTTTTT.

A few counts support this clonotype. This chain links TRBV4-3 with TRBJ2-3, with TRBD2 matching 10 bases. CDR1 is LGHNA and CDR2 is YSLEER in the germline V gene. The CDR3 spans 15 residues. Trimming removed 4 bases from V and 7 bases from J; junction bases left unmatched: 8. Written as DNA, the CDR3 is TGCGCCAGCAGCCCCTTTACTAGCGGGACCCATACGCAGTATTTT. Amino acids: CASSPFTSGTHTQYF.

This CDR3 reads CASSRQGGRTEAFF. CDR3 DNA sequence: TGTGCCAGCAGCCGGCAAGGGGGACGCACTGAAGCTTTCTTT. The rearrangement uses TRBV3-1 and TRBJ1-1, with a weak D call TRBD1 (6 bases). CDR3 size: 14 residues. Trimming stripped 4 bases from V and 4 bases from J, with 13 bases between. CDR1 and CDR2 from the germline V gene are LGHDT and YNNKEL (reference sequence).

About this clonotype: The junction and the germline gene differ at one end; a read error may be behind it. V and J are TRBV4-3 and TRBJ1-2; a possible D gene is TRBD1 (6 bases). The CDR3 runs to 14 residues. Germline lookup yields CDR1 LGHNA and CDR2 YSLEER. The CDR3 here is CANSQDGRGGGYTF. The CDR3 DNA is TGCGCCAACAGCCAAGATGGCAGGGGTGGCGGCTACACCTTC.

This rearrangement joins TRBV7-2 to TRBJ1-4; TRBD1 aligns across 8 bases. In germline, CDR1 is SGHTA, CDR2 FQGNSA. This CDR3 is built from 16 residues. The J segment lost 0 bases and the V segment lost 5 bases, leaving 5 bases of the junction unmatched. CDR3 region: CASSRGQAATNEKLFF. The CDR3 region has the DNA TGTGCCAGCAGCCGGGGACAGGCAGCAACTAATGAAAAACTGTTTTTT.

This clonotype was recorded a few times. The chain joins TRBV20-1 to TRBJ2-1; 8 nucleotides agree with TRBD2. After removal of 0 bases from V and 8 bases from J, the junction contained 9 bases not matched to a gene. From germline, CDR1 is DFQATT and CDR2 SNEGSKA (reference sequence). This CDR3 has 15 residues. CDR3 in amino acids: CSARDRRLAGYEQFF. The CDR3 DNA reads TGCAGTGCTAGAGATCGTCGGCTAGCGGGCTATGAGCAGTTCTTC.

The chain combines TRBV7-2 with TRBJ2-4, with D possibly being TRBD1 or TRBD2 (6 bases each). Germline-derived CDR1 and CDR2 are SGHTA and FQGNSA. V lost 1 base to trimming and J lost 13 bases, with 20 bases between them. The CDR3 spans 15 residues. CDR3 protein: CASSLVRGSGNEQYF. CDR3 DNA: TGTGCCAGCAGCTTAGTCAGGGGTAGCGGCAATGAGCAGTACTTC.

The rearrangement links TRBV7-2 to TRBJ1-2, with D uncertain. Germline CDR1 SGHTA, CDR2 FQGNSA. The CDR3 is 15 residues long. Trimming shortened V by 5 bases and J by 0 bases, and 13 bases separated the two germline ends. CDR3 sequence: CASSREVHTNYGYTF. CDR3 sequence (DNA): TGTGCCAGCAGCCGAGAGGTACATACTAACTATGGCTACACCTTC.

This clonotype came up a few times. V gene TRBV6-2 or TRBV6-3 combines with J gene TRBJ2-3; a weak D match, TRBD1 (5 bases). Germline CDR1 and CDR2: MNHEY and SVGEGT. V was pared by 2 bases and J by 0 bases, with 9 bases between. CDR3 length equals 15 residues. CDR3 in DNA: TGTGCCAGCAGTTACGAGACAGCGAGCACAGATACGCAGTATTTT. This codes for CASSYETASTDTQYF.

The rearrangement joins TRBV7-8 to TRBJ2-7; the D gene could be TRBD1 or TRBD2 (5 bases each). V lost 5 bases and J 1 base, leaving 18 bases between the germline ends. Germline V lookup: CDR1 SGHVS, CDR2 FQNEAQ. The CDR3 has 16 amino acids. CDR3 in amino acids: CASSPSGTHSSYEQYF. CDR3 DNA sequence: TGTGCCAGCAGCCCCTCCGGGACCCACTCTTCCTACGAGCAGTACTTC.

As for this clonotype: It may be a read error: a sequence one base away is much more abundant. This sequence joins TRBV12-5 and TRBJ2-7; D is ambiguous. Germline CDR1 and CDR2: LGHNT and FRNRAP. This CDR3 contains 14 residues. V shed 0 bases and J shed 3 bases, with 9 bases lying between them. CDR3 DNA sequence: TGTGCTAGTGGTTTGGTCCCCCGCATCTACGAGCAGTACTTC. It specifies CASGLVPRIYEQYF.

The rearrangement joins TRBV24-1 to TRBJ2-1, with D perhaps assigned TRBD1 or TRBD2 (6 bases each). Trimming took off 2 bases at V and 4 bases at J, with 17 bases between the two ends. Germline loops: CDR1 KGHDR, CDR2 SFDVKD. The CDR3 has 17 residues. In DNA, the CDR3 is TGTGCCACCAGTGATTCCGGGTGGGGGGCCCAATACAATGAGCAGTTCTTC. Amino acid sequence: CATSDSGWGAQYNEQFF.

Concerning this clonotype itself: Germline is not matched at one junction end, which may reflect a read error. CDR3 sequence reads: CSTRESGDTDTQYF. Here the CDR3 DNA reads TGCAGTACTAGGGAAAGCGGGGACACAGATACGCAGTATTTT. V usage is TRBV20-1 and J usage is TRBJ2-3, with 7 bases aligning to TRBD2. Germline loops: CDR1 DFQATT, CDR2 SNEGSKA (reference sequence). This CDR3 has 14 residues.

About this clonotype itself: One junction end does not reproduce the germline sequence, and a read error may be involved. V usage is TRBV4-3 and J usage is TRBJ2-2, with a weak D call TRBD2 (6 bases). Germline CDR1 and CDR2: LGHNA and YSLEER. The CDR3 spans 16 residues. This chain's CDR3 is CASSQEGGEMSGGLFF. The CDR3 bases are TGCGCCAGCAGCCAAGAGGGCGGGGAGATGTCCGGGGGGCTGTTTTTT.